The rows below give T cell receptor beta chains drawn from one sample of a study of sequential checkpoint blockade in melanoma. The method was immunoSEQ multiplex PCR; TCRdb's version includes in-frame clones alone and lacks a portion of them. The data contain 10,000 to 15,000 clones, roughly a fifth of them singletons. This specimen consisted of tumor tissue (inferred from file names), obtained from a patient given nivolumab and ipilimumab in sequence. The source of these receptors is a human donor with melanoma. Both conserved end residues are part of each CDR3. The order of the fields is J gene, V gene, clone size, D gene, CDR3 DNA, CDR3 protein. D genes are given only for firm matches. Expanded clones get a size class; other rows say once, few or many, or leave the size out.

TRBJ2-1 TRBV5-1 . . TGCGCCAGCAGCTTGGGGGGGTTTTTATACAATGAGCAGTTCTTC CASSLGGFLYNEQFF
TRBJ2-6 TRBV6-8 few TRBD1 TGTGCCAGCAGTTACGGGGGACAGGCCTCTGGGGCCAACGTCCTGACTTTC CASSYGGQASGANVLTF
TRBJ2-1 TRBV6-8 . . TGTGCCAGCAGTTACATCAATATCGGTGAGCAGTTCTTC CASSYINIGEQFF
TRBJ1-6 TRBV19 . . TGTGCCAGTAGTATAGCCCCCGGGGGCACCTATAATTCACCCCTCCACTTT CASSIAPGGTYNSPLHF
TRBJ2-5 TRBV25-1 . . TGTGCCAGCAGTGACTACAGGGTCCAGACCCAGTACTTC CASSDYRVQTQYF
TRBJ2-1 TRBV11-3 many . TGTGCCAGCAGCTTCCCTAACTCTGGCTACAATGAGCAGTTCTTC CASSFPNSGYNEQFF
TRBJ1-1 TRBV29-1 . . TGCAGCGTTGAGGGGGGCCTGAACACTGAAGCTTTCTTT CSVEGGLNTEAFF
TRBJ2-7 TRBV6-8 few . TGTGCCAGCAGTACTGCGGATTTCTACGAGCAGTACTTC CASSTADFYEQYF
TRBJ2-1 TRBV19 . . TGTGCCAGTATAGGGCCCGAAAATGAGCAGTTCTTC CASIGPENEQFF
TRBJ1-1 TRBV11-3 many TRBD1 TGTGCCAGCAGCTTAGGCAGGGGGCGGACTGAAGCTTTCTTT CASSLGRGRTEAFF
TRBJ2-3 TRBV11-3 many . TGTGCCAGCAGCTTGGCAGGGACGCCTGGGGATACGCAGTATTTT CASSLAGTPGDTQYF
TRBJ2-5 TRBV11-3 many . TGTGCCAGCAGCCCCCGGACTATTCAAGAGACCCAGTACTTC CASSPRTIQETQYF
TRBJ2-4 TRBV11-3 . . TGTGCCAGCAGCTTCGAATGGGGGGCCAAAAACATTCAGTACTTC CASSFEWGAKNIQYF
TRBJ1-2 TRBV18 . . TGTGCCAGCTCAGGTCCCAGCTCTAACTATGGCTACACCTTC CASSGPSSNYGYTF